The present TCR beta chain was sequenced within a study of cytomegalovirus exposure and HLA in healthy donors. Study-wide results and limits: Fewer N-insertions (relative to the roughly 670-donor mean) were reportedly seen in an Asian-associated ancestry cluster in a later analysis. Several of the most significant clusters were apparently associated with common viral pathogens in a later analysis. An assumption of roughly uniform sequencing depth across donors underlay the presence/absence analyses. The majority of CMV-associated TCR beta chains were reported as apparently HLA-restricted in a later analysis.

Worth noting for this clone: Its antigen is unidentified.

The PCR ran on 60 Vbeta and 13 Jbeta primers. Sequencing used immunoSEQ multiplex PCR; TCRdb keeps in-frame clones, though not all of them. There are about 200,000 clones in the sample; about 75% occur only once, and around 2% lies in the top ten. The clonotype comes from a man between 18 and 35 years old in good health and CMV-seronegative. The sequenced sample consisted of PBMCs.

The CDR3 protein is CASSSGLAGVEQYF. In DNA form, the CDR3 reads TGTGCCAGCAGTTCGGGACTAGCGGGAGTCGAGCAGTACTTC. V is TRBV6-5 and J is TRBJ2-7; TRBD2 matches at 14 bases. After removal of 4 bases from V and 6 bases from J, the junction contained 2 bases not matched to a gene. CDR1 MNHEY and CDR2 SVGAGI come from the germline V gene. This CDR3 is 14 amino acids long.